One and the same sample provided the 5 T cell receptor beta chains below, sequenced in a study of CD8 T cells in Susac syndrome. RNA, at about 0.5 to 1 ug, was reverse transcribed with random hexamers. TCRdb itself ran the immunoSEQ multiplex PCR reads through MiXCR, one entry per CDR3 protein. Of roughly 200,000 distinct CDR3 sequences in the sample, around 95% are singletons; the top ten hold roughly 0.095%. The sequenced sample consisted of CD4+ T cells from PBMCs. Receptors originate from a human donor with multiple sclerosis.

In DNA, the CDR3 is TGTGCCAGCAGCGTTTCCCCAGGGGGATCCACTGAAGCTTTCTTT. Translating gives CASSVSPGGSTEAFF. The chain uses TRBV9 and TRBJ1-1; 7 nucleotides agree with TRBD1. The V and J ends lost 2 bases and 4 bases, in that order; junction bases with no gene match: 8. This CDR3 has 15 amino acids. The germline CDR1 and CDR2 sequences are SGDLS and YYNGEE.

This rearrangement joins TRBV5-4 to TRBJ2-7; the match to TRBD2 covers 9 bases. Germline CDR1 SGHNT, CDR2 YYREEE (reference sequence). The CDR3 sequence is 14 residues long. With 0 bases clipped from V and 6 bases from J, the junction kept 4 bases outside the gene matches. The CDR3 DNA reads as TGTGCCAGCAGCTTGGGCGGGGGGGTGTTCGAGCAGTACTTC. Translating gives CASSLGGGVFEQYF.

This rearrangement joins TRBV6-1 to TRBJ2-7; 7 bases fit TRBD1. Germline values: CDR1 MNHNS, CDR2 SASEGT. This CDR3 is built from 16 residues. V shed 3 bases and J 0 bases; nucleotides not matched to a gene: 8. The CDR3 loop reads CASSDVRQGSSYEQYF. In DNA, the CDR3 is TGTGCCAGCAGTGACGTAAGACAGGGAAGCTCCTACGAGCAGTACTTC.

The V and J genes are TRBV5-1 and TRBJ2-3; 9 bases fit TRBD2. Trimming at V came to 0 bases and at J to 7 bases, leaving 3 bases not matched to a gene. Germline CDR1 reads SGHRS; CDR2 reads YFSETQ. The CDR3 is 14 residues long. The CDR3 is CASSLVLAGNTQYF. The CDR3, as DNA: TGCGCCAGCAGCTTGGTGCTAGCGGGAAATACGCAGTATTTT.

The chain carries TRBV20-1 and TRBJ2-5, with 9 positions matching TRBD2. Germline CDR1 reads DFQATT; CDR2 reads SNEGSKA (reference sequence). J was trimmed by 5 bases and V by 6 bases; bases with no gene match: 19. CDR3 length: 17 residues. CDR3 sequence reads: CSARTLTLAGPGETQYF. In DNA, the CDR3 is TGCAGTGCGAGAACCCTAACACTAGCGGGCCCCGGCGAGACCCAGTACTTC.